This T cell receptor beta chain was observed in a study of control samples from healthy donors and cancer patients (dated by TCRdb to about 2020). The library was obtained by the immunoSEQ multiplex PCR assay. TCRdb took over this immuneACCESS table, retaining in-frame rearrangements with V and J assigned. Such tables are incomplete; in checked studies, under half of the missing clones stem from an unresolved V gene, and the remainder is unexplained. Counted in this sample were 100,000 to 150,000 clones; around 86% of them appeared once. More than 8% of the sample lies in the top ten. CDR1 is given as SNHLY and CDR2 as FYNNEI, both from the germline V gene. The CDR3 holds 15 amino acids from the cysteine to the phenylalanine. Of all the DNA, just the CDR3 is kept, 45 bases in frame from base 1. V sheds 7 bases and J sheds 4 bases, leaving 20 bases between their ends. As for this clone: This receptor's antigen is unknown. It has no much larger one-base neighbor in the sample; base qualities were not kept.

The V and J genes are TRBV2 and TRBJ2-7; the D gene assignment is ambiguous. The sequence came from a man in his forties or fifties in good health. Sequenced sample: blood. The DNA sequence is TGTGCCAGCAAAAAAGACGGGCCGAGTACGTACGAGCAGTACTTC. This yields the protein CASKKDGPSTYEQYF.